The 10 T cell receptor beta chains presented below share a single source sample, sequenced in a study of blood T cell repertoires in COVID-19. Measured with immunoSEQ multiplex PCR; TCRdb has only the in-frame clones, and not every one. The profile covers 84,000 or so clones, with 80% appearing a single time and about 19% taken by the ten largest. Sequenced: peripheral blood. The origin of the receptors is a woman of 80 years or more with acute or convalescent COVID-19.

The J gene is TRBJ2-7, the V gene TRBV7-2, with D possibly TRBD2 on 5 matching bases. There are 15 residues in the CDR3. In germline, CDR1 is SGHTA, CDR2 FQGNSA. V was cut by 2 bases and J by 0 bases, with 11 bases left in between. The CDR3 is CASSLPHEGSYEQYF. The CDR3 DNA reads TGTGCCAGCAGCTTACCCCACGAGGGCTCCTACGAGCAGTACTTC.

The chain is built from TRBV11-2 and TRBJ1-6; TRBD1 matches 9 bases. This CDR3 contains 14 residues. The germline V gene has CDR1 SGHAT and CDR2 FQNNGV. Trimming removed 5 bases from V and 9 bases from J; junction bases left unmatched: 5. The CDR3: CASSPRTGVSPLHF. CDR3 bases: TGTGCCAGCAGCCCCCGGACAGGGGTTTCACCCCTCCACTTT.

This clone was observed a handful of times. The chain couples TRBV3-1 (or the pseudogene TRBV3-2) to TRBJ1-2; D remains unclear. V shed 1 base and J shed 7 bases, with 7 bases lying between them. Germline loops: CDR1 LGHDT, CDR2 YNNKEL (reference sequence). The CDR3 covers 12 residues. This CDR3 is CASSQVTGGYTF. The CDR3 DNA reads TGTGCCAGCAGCCAAGTTACGGGTGGCTACACCTTC.

V is TRBV18 and J is TRBJ1-6, with D tentatively TRBD1 (5 bases). Germline values: CDR1 KGHSH, CDR2 LQKENI. CDR3 length equals 15 residues. V lost 0 bases and J lost 8, with 11 bases in between. The chain's CDR3 is CASSPPVREYSPLHF. In DNA, the CDR3 is TGTGCCAGCTCACCACCAGTCAGGGAATATTCACCCCTCCACTTT. Full variable domain (outside the CDR3, taken from reference TRBV18 and TRBJ1-6): NAGVMQNPRHLVRRRGQEARLRCSPMKGHSHVYWYRQLPEEGLKFMVYLQKENIIDESGMPKERFSAEFPKEGPSILRIQQVVRGDSAAYFCASSPPVREYSPLHFGNGTRLTVT.

The chain recombines TRBV5-1 with TRBJ1-6, with 8 bases lining up with TRBD1. After removal of 7 bases from V and 7 bases from J, the junction contained 10 bases not matched to a gene. Per germline, CDR1 SGHRS and CDR2 YFSETQ. CDR3 length: 15 residues. The CDR3: CASCMGQAENSPLHF. DNA for the CDR3: TGCGCCAGCTGCATGGGACAGGCCGAAAATTCACCCCTCCACTTT.

V gene TRBV5-1 combines with J gene TRBJ2-6; D is possibly TRBD1 (6 bases). Germline V gene lookup returns CDR1 SGHRS and CDR2 YFSETQ. The CDR3 is 15 residues long. Deletions cut 5 bases from V and 2 bases from J, with 11 bases between. The CDR3, as DNA: TGCGCCAGCAGTTCAGGGGTAACTGGGGCCAACGTCCTGACTTTC. Protein: CASSSGVTGANVLTF.

This clone has a single count. J is TRBJ2-2 and V is TRBV5-1, with 8 bases matching TRBD2. Germline values: CDR1 SGHRS, CDR2 YFSETQ. The CDR3 is 17 amino acids. After removal of 4 bases from V and 2 bases from J, the junction contained 10 bases not matched to a gene. CDR3: CASSPGGNRGNTGELFF. DNA of the CDR3: TGCGCCAGCAGCCCGGGGGGGAATAGAGGAAACACCGGGGAGCTGTTTTTT. The full variable domain, in which reference TRBV5-1 and TRBJ2-2 provide the parts outside the CDR3, is KAGVTQTPRYLIKTRGQQVTLSCSPISGHRSVSWYQQTPGQGLQFLFEYFSETQRNKGNFPGRFSGRQFSNSRSEMNVSTLELGDSALYLCASSPGGNRGNTGELFFGEGSRLTVL.

The chain joins TRBV11-2 to TRBJ2-1; 13 nucleotides align to TRBD2. CDR1 is SGHAT, CDR2 FQNNGV, per germline. This CDR3 contains 16 residues. V was pared by 5 bases and J by 9 bases, with 10 bases of the junction left unmatched. CDR3 DNA sequence: TGTGCCAGCAGCGATATACTAGCGGGAGGGTCTGGTGAGCAGTTCTTC. This sequence encodes CASSDILAGGSGEQFF.

This clone came up a few times. The chain combines TRBV29-1 with TRBJ1-1; D is unresolved. V was clipped by 4 bases and J by 1 base, with 7 bases between them. Germline V CDR1 and CDR2: SQVTM, ANQGSEA. This CDR3 is 12 amino acids long. In nucleotides, the CDR3 is TGCAGCGTTGGCACAAGGAACACTGAAGCTTTCTTT. It specifies CSVGTRNTEAFF.

This clone came up once. The V call is TRBV5-1, the J call TRBJ2-2, with D hard to call. V lost 0 bases and J 8 bases, leaving 11 bases between the germline ends. CDR1 and CDR2 from the germline V gene are SGHRS and YFSETQ. The CDR3 has 14 amino acids. CDR3 sequence reads: CASSLGLIGGELFF. In DNA, the CDR3 is TGCGCCAGCAGCTTGGGACTGATAGGTGGGGAGCTGTTTTTT.